Listed here are 2 T cell receptor beta chains from one sample, sequenced in a study of vaccination and CD4 T cells after COVID-19. The sample's treatment: roughly ten-day PBMC culture with coronavirus spike peptide pools or control peptides (ViraFEST assay). No antigen is known for these receptors. Sequence data for DNA of cultured CD4+ T cells were generated by the Oncomine TCR Beta short-read assay. TCRdb reanalysed the PCR reads using MiXCR and keeps one entry per CDR3 protein. The profile shows 9,500 to 10,000 distinct CDR3 sequences, 45% of them singletons. The material sequenced was CD4+ T cells from blood, cultured in vitro. The receptors were sampled from a human donor who had recovered from COVID-19.

The chain is built from TRBV7-6 and TRBJ1-1; 11 bases map to TRBD1. CDR3 size: 16 residues. Trimming took 5 bases from V and 11 from J; bases not matched to a gene: 16. Germline loops: CDR1 SGHVS, CDR2 FNYEAQ. As DNA, the CDR3 is TGTGCCAGCAGCAAAAACCTCGGACAGGGGGCCATTCGGGCTTTCTTT. As protein: CASSKNLGQGAIRAFF. The entire variable domain, with the rest obtained from reference TRBV7-6 and TRBJ1-1, is as follows: GAGVSQSPRYKVTKRGQDVALRCDPISGHVSLYWYRQALGQGPEFLTYFNYEAQQDKSGLPNDRFSAERPEGSISTLTIQRTEQRDSAMYRCASSKNLGQGAIRAFFGQGTRLTVV.

CDR3 region: CASSLISPYNNEQFF. CDR3 DNA: TGCGCCAGCAGCTTAATATCCCCTTACAACAATGAGCAGTTCTTC. The chain carries TRBV5-1 and TRBJ2-1; no firm D call. Germline V gene sequence: CDR1 SGHRS, CDR2 YFSETQ. The CDR3 covers 15 residues. The germline V and J ends were trimmed by 2 bases and 5 bases, with 14 bases remaining between them.